Following are 8 T cell receptor beta chains from one sample sequenced in a study of T-cell reconstitution after alpha-beta-depleted transplantation in children. Unique molecular identifiers were used to barcode this TCRbeta library. MiXCR, run by TCRdb on the PCR reads, gives a single entry per CDR3 protein. The sample lists about 500,000 distinct CDR3 sequences; 9.5% to 12% were seen once. This sample comprised PBMCs, mostly from graft donor cells, obtained 180 days after TCRalphabeta/CD19-depleted stem cell transplant. All receptors come from a female patient aged 2-9 years who had a stem cell transplant for aplastic anemia, so the T cells may come from the graft donor.

The chain uses TRBV7-6 and TRBJ2-1; D tentatively reads TRBD1 or TRBD2 (7 bases each). The CDR3 has 21 amino acids. In germline, CDR1 is SGHVS, CDR2 FNYEAQ. Trimming took off 5 bases at V and 2 bases at J, with 31 bases between the two ends. The CDR3 spells CASSPNGGGQGGSGAYNEQFF. The CDR3 DNA reads TGTGCCAGCAGCCCCAATGGAGGGGGGCAGGGGGGAAGCGGGGCCTACAATGAGCAGTTCTTC.

This clonotype was observed a handful of times. V usage is TRBV28 and J usage is TRBJ1-5; no definite D call. The length of the CDR3 is 16 residues. The germline V and J ends were trimmed by 3 bases and 2 bases, with 14 bases remaining between them. Germline V gene lookup returns CDR1 MDHEN and CDR2 SYDVKM. The CDR3 region is CASSFVSRAGNQPQHF. The CDR3 nucleotides are TGTGCCAGCAGTTTCGTCTCCCGGGCCGGCAATCAGCCCCAGCATTTT.

This clonotype was observed many times. The rearrangement joins TRBV15 to TRBJ2-1, with D possibly called TRBD1 or TRBD2 (5 bases each). The CDR3 has 13 amino acids. Germline CDR1 and CDR2: LNHNV and YYDKDF (reference sequence). V was cut by 0 bases and J by 13 bases, with 13 bases left in between. The CDR3 DNA sequence: TGTGCCACCAGCAGAGATGTGGGGGAAAGACAGTTCTTC. Translating gives CATSRDVGERQFF.

This clonotype has more than one count but fewer than ten. This chain connects TRBV5-6 to TRBJ1-4, with 8 bases aligning to TRBD1. V shed 4 bases, J shed 6 bases, and the junction held 5 bases outside the gene matches. CDR3 length: 14 residues. Per the germline V gene, CDR1 is SGHDT and CDR2 is YYEEEE. The CDR3: CASSLGTGYEKLFF. Written as DNA, the CDR3 is TGTGCCAGCAGCCTAGGGACAGGCTATGAAAAACTGTTTTTT.

This clonotype was seen ten or more times. The chain combines TRBV5-1 with TRBJ1-1; weak D call: TRBD1 (6 bases). Between the trimmed V and J ends, which lost 0 bases and 5 bases, there was a span of 14 bases. CDR3 length: 15 amino acids. Germline V gives CDR1 SGHRS, CDR2 YFSETQ. The chain's CDR3 is CASSLARGRRTEAFF. The DNA for the CDR3 is TGCGCCAGCAGCTTGGCTCGGGGGCGTCGGACTGAAGCTTTCTTT.

The chain joins TRBV28 to TRBJ1-2; D uncertain. There are 12 residues in the CDR3. Germline CDR1 MDHEN, CDR2 SYDVKM. V was clipped by 5 bases and J by 0 bases, with 4 bases between them. The DNA of the CDR3 is TGTGCCAGCAGTCTACCTAACTATGGCTACACCTTC. It specifies CASSLPNYGYTF.

This clonotype was detected only a few times. The J gene is TRBJ2-7, the V gene TRBV18; TRBD1 matches 8 bases. CDR1 is KGHSH, CDR2 LQKENI, per germline. J lost 6 bases, V lost 3 bases, and 7 bases had no gene match. The CDR3 spans 14 residues. The CDR3 DNA is TGTGCCAGCTCACCCACCGGGACAGGCGGCGAGCAGTACGTC. Amino acid sequence: CASSPTGTGGEQYV.

This clonotype was counted only a few times. The chain links TRBV28 to TRBJ2-2; D not certain. The germline gives CDR1 MDHEN, CDR2 SYDVKM. This CDR3 is built from 17 residues. The ends were cut back, 5 bases at V and 0 bases at J, with 16 bases in the middle. Written as DNA, the CDR3 is TGTGCCAGCAGTCCCTCCAAAGGCCACGCGAACACCGGGGAGCTGTTTTTT. Its translation: CASSPSKGHANTGELFF.